This entry is about one T cell receptor (beta chain). The donors were part of the validation cohort, which consisted of under 150 subjects and was separate from the first cohort of about 650 subjects. This sample is drawn from a study of cytomegalovirus exposure and HLA in healthy donors. The junction had 9 bases not matched to a gene; V was cut back by 6 bases and J by 5 bases. The CDR3 runs 14 residues. CDR1 is MDHEN and CDR2 is SYDVKM in the germline V gene. This table comes from immunoSEQ multiplex PCR, and its TCRdb copy is limited to in-frame clones, with some not included. Here the sample spans 66,000 or so clones, around 97% being singletons.

This rearrangement joins TRBV28 to TRBJ2-7; 8 bases align to TRBD2. This clonotype originated in a woman aged 18-29 years in good health and CMV-seropositive. The sample comprised PBMCs. DNA for the CDR3: TGTGCCAGCAGCCGAGCGGGAGTTGTCCACGAGCAGTACTTC. This sequence encodes CASSRAGVVHEQYF.